The clone carrying this T cell receptor (beta chain) is a singleton in its sample. Antigen specificity is unknown. The data originate from a study of T cell clonotyping in hematopoietic cell transplantation. Across the whole study: Cytoreduction preceded collection of pretransplant recipient samples. The study's findings and limits: Higher Inverse Simpson Index values in graft donor and pretransplant recipient predicted broader posttransplant TCR diversity.

Sample time point: recipient sample about 28 days before transplant, after cytoreduction. Repertoires were generated with immunoSEQ multiplex PCR, while TCRdb's copy carries only in-frame clones and drops some. The sample carries under 45,000 clones, 90% to 95% recorded once. Sequencing was performed on peripheral blood mononuclear cells, taken before stem cell transplant. The sequence came from a man in his forties with chronic myeloid leukemia. Some clones in this sample may be carry-over from other donors' samples.

The CDR3 protein is CATSRQTWGESPLHF. CDR3 coding DNA: TGTGCCACCAGCAGACAGACTTGGGGAGAGTCACCCCTCCACTTT. The chain recombines TRBV15 with TRBJ1-6; no definite D call. V was shortened by 2 bases and J by 10 bases, with 15 bases between the two germline ends. CDR3 size: 15 residues. The germline gives CDR1 LNHNV, CDR2 YYDKDF (reference sequence).